Each of the 13 T cell receptor beta chains below was sequenced from the same sample in a study of OX40 agonist ivuxolimab in advanced cancers. The method was immunoSEQ multiplex PCR; TCRdb's version includes in-frame clones alone and lacks a portion of them. The sample carries tens of thousands of clones, approximately 90% recorded once. The sequencing used CD4+ or CD8+ T cells sorted from blood, collected in a trial of the OX40 agonist ivuxolimab. The receptor set was obtained from an adult with an advanced solid tumor such as melanoma, head and neck, liver or kidney cancer.

The rearrangement uses TRBV13 and TRBJ2-5; the match to TRBD1 covers 12 bases. The V segment lost 2 bases and the J segment 2 bases; nucleotides outside the gene matches: 3. Germline lookup yields CDR1 PRHDT and CDR2 FYEKMQ (reference sequence). This CDR3 is 16 amino acids long. CDR3 amino acids: CASSLRDRGPQETQYF. The CDR3 DNA reads as TGTGCCAGCAGCTTAAGGGACAGGGGGCCGCAAGAGACCCAGTACTTC.

This chain links TRBV29-1 with TRBJ1-2; D is unresolved. Germline V lookup: CDR1 SQVTM, CDR2 ANQGSEA. V lost 0 bases and J lost 8, with 10 bases in between. CDR3 length equals 12 residues. This CDR3 reads CSVEDRGQGYTF. As DNA, the CDR3 is TGCAGCGTTGAAGATCGAGGCCAGGGCTACACCTTC.

The rearrangement links TRBV4-1 to TRBJ2-4; 13 nucleotides align to TRBD2. Germline CDR1 and CDR2: MGHRA and YSYEKL. V lost 1 base to trimming and J lost 11 bases; unmatched junction nucleotides: 5. The CDR3 sequence is 15 residues long. The CDR3 reads CASSQGTSGGGVQYF. In DNA, the CDR3 is TGCGCCAGCAGCCAAGGGACTAGCGGGGGAGGGGTTCAGTACTTC.

The chain combines TRBV6-8 with TRBJ1-4, with D tentatively TRBD1 (5 bases). The length of the CDR3 is 13 residues. Germline assignment: CDR1 MNHGY and CDR2 SAAAGT. V lost 6 bases, J lost 7 bases, and 12 bases lay in between. Here the CDR3 reads CASSKGRTEKLFF. In nucleotides, the CDR3 is TGTGCCAGCAGCAAGGGGCGGACTGAAAAACTGTTTTTT.

The J gene is TRBJ1-1, the V gene TRBV29-1; 8 nucleotides match TRBD1. The CDR3 contains 14 residues. Germline CDR1 SQVTM, CDR2 ANQGSEA. Trimming took 2 bases from V and 5 from J; bases not matched to a gene: 7. CDR3 protein: CSVEFPQGGTEAFF. CDR3 coding DNA: TGCAGCGTTGAATTTCCACAGGGGGGGACTGAAGCTTTCTTT.

This chain connects TRBV9 to TRBJ2-5, with TRBD1 identical over 11 bases. The junction had 7 bases not matched to a gene; V was cut back by 4 bases and J by 5 bases. Germline CDR1 reads SGDLS; CDR2 reads YYNGEE. CDR3 length: 15 amino acids. For the CDR3, the DNA is TGTGCCAGCAGCCCGGGACAGGGGGATTATGAGACCCAGTACTTC. It translates to CASSPGQGDYETQYF.

Comment on this clone: Its ends do not fully match the called genes, so a read error is possible. The gene calls are TRBV27 and TRBJ2-5, with 7 bases identical to TRBD1. The CDR3 covers 10 residues. Per the germline V gene, CDR1 is MNHEY and CDR2 is SMNVEV (reference sequence). CDR3 protein: CASRGETQYF. The CDR3 coding sequence is TGCGCCTCCAGGGGGGAGACCCAGTACTTC.

This clone was seen a handful of times. The gene calls are TRBV5-1 and TRBJ2-5; 9 bases are shared with TRBD1. Per germline, CDR1 SGHRS and CDR2 YFSETQ. CDR3 length equals 17 residues. With 6 bases clipped from V and 2 bases from J, the junction kept 14 bases outside the gene matches. CDR3 protein: CASKKGQGTLGQETQYF. CDR3 nucleotides: TGCGCCAGCAAGAAAGGACAGGGGACACTCGGGCAAGAGACCCAGTACTTC.

The chain combines TRBV15 with TRBJ2-3; 7 bases line up with TRBD2. Germline V gene lookup returns CDR1 LNHNV and CDR2 YYDKDF (reference sequence). The V gene end was trimmed by 5 bases and the J gene end by 0 bases; junction bases not matched to a gene: 5. CDR3 length equals 15 residues. The CDR3 spells CATSRTRSSTDTQYF. The CDR3 DNA is TGTGCCACCAGCCGGACTAGGTCAAGCACAGATACGCAGTATTTT.

The V call is TRBV11-2, the J call TRBJ2-3; perhaps TRBD1 as D (6 bases). Germline CDR1 reads SGHAT; CDR2 reads FQNNGV. V was cut by 5 bases and J by 3 bases, with 15 bases left in between. The CDR3 extends over 15 amino acids. The CDR3 nucleotides read TGTGCCAGCAGCGCACAGGGAGTTCGGACAGATACGCAGTATTTT. Translation gives CASSAQGVRTDTQYF.

This chain links TRBV7-9 with TRBJ2-1; 7 bases agree with TRBD2. V lost 3 bases and J lost 4; bases outside the gene matches: 6. The CDR3 sequence is 15 residues long. Germline-derived CDR1 and CDR2 are SEHNR and FQNEAQ (reference sequence). For the CDR3, the DNA is TGTGCCAGCAGCTTGGCTGGGACTATATACAATGAGCAGTTCTTC. Translation: CASSLAGTIYNEQFF.

This clone was detected a few times. The V gene is TRBV27, the J gene TRBJ1-5; the match to TRBD1 covers 8 bases. The CDR3 has 14 residues. Germline V gene data show CDR1 as MNHEY and CDR2 as SMNVEV (reference sequence). The junction had 8 bases not matched to a gene; V was cut back by 6 bases and J by 7 bases. This CDR3 reads CASSFWTGRQPQHF. CDR3 nucleotide sequence: TGTGCCAGCAGCTTTTGGACAGGGCGGCAGCCCCAGCATTTT.

V gene TRBV11-2 combines with J gene TRBJ1-2, with D maybe TRBD1 (6 bases). Per the germline V gene, CDR1 is SGHAT and CDR2 is FQNNGV. Trimming took 0 bases from V and 4 from J, leaving 15 bases between them. The CDR3 consists of 16 residues. CDR3 nucleotides: TGTGCCAGCAGCTTAGATCGGGGCAGGGGCAGCTATGGCTACACCTTC. It codes for CASSLDRGRGSYGYTF.